This is a list of T cell receptor beta chains from one sample in a study of blood T cells in healthy people across ages. TCRdb re-derived calls from the 5' RACE reads in MiXCR, one entry per CDR3 protein. The data show 550,000 to 650,000 distinct CDR3 sequences, roughly a quarter seen once. The same data also contributed to another study, on T cells of mothers and their children.

The sequencing sample was made of blood. These receptors were obtained from a boy aged 2-9 years in good health. Each CDR3 is given with its conserved first and last residue. The D gene is left open where the match is weak. Rows give clone size only sometimes, using once, few, many, or a class for an expanded clone.

size: few; V: TRBV18; D: -; CDR3: CASSPATTGEAFF
size: -; V: TRBV11-2; D: -; CDR3: CASSLGWGRERENIQYF
size: few; V: TRBV27; D: -; CDR3: CASSHLNEQFF
size: -; V: TRBV20-1; D: TRBD2; CDR3: CSARDGATSGSKEQYF
size: -; V: TRBV6-1; D: TRBD2; CDR3: CASSEARTSGASTDTQYF
size: -; V: TRBV7-3; D: -; CDR3: CASSLAYGAGYTF
size: few; V: TRBV7-7; D: -; CDR3: CASSFTESYEQYF
size: few; V: TRBV10-1; D: -; CDR3: CATGTSDSPLHF
size: -; V: TRBV10-2; D: -; CDR3: CASTPGAYEQYF
size: few; V: TRBV7-3; D: -; CDR3: CASSLRGSDPNEQFF
size: -; V: TRBV7-6; D: -; CDR3: CASSLIASSYGQYF
size: few; V: TRBV3-1; D: TRBD2; CDR3: CASSDPGLARTDTQYF
size: -; V: TRBV27; D: TRBD1; CDR3: CASSPWSGQDEQYF
size: -; V: TRBV29-1; D: TRBD2; CDR3: CSVVSGSADAQYF
size: -; V: TRBV30; D: -; CDR3: CAWSGSGANVLTF
size: -; V: TRBV9; D: TRBD1; CDR3: CASSVGFGGQGSEQYF
size: once; V: TRBV6-5; D: TRBD1; CDR3: CASRQRGGEKLFF
size: -; V: TRBV3-1; D: -; CDR3: CASSQLDTQYF
size: few; V: TRBV13; D: TRBD1; CDR3: CASSLGQGPTYEQYF
size: few; V: TRBV7-8; D: -; CDR3: CASSLEGRQSSYNEQFF
size: many; V: TRBV5-1; D: -; CDR3: CASSSWGEGTQYF
size: -; V: TRBV15; D: -; CDR3: CATSRFRQTHTDTQYF
size: few; V: TRBV29-1; D: TRBD1; CDR3: CSVPSDRVGGYTF
size: -; V: TRBV7-9; D: -; CDR3: CASSLAVRTQETQYF
size: few; V: TRBV14; D: -; CDR3: CASSISGRALANYGYTF
size: few; V: TRBV20-1; D: -; CDR3: CSVLRTAPENTIYF
size: -; V: TRBV20-1; D: -; CDR3: CSARVGDSGSYEQYF
size: -; V: TRBV30; D: -; CDR3: CAWTPSQETQYF
size: few; V: TRBV5-5; D: -; CDR3: CASSLGQRNTEAFF
size: -; V: TRBV12-3/TRBV12-4; D: TRBD2; CDR3: CASSLRASGTGEQFF
size: -; V: TRBV5-1; D: -; CDR3: CASSLEETDTQYF
size: -; V: TRBV5-1; D: -; CDR3: CASSWGASTGELFF
size: -; V: TRBV3-1; D: -; CDR3: CASSQVQVSSEAFF
size: -; V: TRBV20-1; D: TRBD2; CDR3: CSARILAGDTQYF
size: -; V: TRBV10-3; D: -; CDR3: CAIREETFISTDTQYF
size: -; V: TRBV6-5; D: TRBD1; CDR3: CASSPQGANEKLFF
size: -; V: TRBV5-1; D: -; CDR3: CASSLDNGDTEAFF
size: -; V: TRBV6-5; D: -; CDR3: CASSYSISTDTQYF
size: few; V: TRBV6-7; D: -; CDR3: CAMHSNQPQHF
size: few; V: TRBV14; D: TRBD1; CDR3: CASSPGGAMADTQYF
size: -; V: TRBV12-3/TRBV12-4; D: TRBD1; CDR3: CASSLVGTGFYNEQFF
size: -; V: TRBV10-3; D: -; CDR3: CAVRTGPIYEQYF
size: -; V: TRBV20-1; D: -; CDR3: CSARDRTRVQETQYF
size: -; V: TRBV20-1; D: -; CDR3: CSATQVGDPNTEAFF
size: -; V: TRBV7-9; D: -; CDR3: CASTKSTVQETQYF
size: few; V: TRBV6-6; D: -; CDR3: CASSYRKGGDEQYF
size: few; V: TRBV12-3/TRBV12-4; D: TRBD2; CDR3: CASSTGLAGTSSGANVLTF
size: -; V: TRBV6-5; D: TRBD2; CDR3: CASSYTGLAGATDTQYF
size: -; V: TRBV6-5; D: TRBD1; CDR3: CASSRTGDPGNTIYF
size: -; V: TRBV20-1; D: -; CDR3: CSASKGNVYEQYF